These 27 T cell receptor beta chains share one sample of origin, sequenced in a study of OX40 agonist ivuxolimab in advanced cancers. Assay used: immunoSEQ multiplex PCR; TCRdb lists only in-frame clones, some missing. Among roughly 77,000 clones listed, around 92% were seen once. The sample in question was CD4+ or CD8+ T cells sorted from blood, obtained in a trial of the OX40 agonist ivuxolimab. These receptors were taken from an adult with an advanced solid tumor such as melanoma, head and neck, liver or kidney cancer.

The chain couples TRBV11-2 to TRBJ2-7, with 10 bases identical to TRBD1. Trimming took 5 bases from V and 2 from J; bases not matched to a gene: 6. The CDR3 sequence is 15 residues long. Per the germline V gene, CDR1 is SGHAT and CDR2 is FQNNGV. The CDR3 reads CASSPLGTGAYEQYF. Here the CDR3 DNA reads TGTGCCAGCAGCCCCTTGGGGACAGGGGCCTACGAGCAGTACTTC. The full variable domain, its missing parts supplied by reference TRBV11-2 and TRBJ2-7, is EAGVAQSPRYKIIEKRQSVAFWCNPISGHATLYWYQQILGQGPKLLIQFQNNGVVDDSQLPKDRFSAERLKGVDSTLKIQPAKLEDSAVYLCASSPLGTGAYEQYFGPGTRLTVT.

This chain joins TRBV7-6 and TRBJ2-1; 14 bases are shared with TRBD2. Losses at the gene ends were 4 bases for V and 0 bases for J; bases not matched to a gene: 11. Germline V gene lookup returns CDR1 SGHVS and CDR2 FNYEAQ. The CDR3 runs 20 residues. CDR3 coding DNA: TGTGCCAGCAGCTCCCCGGGACTAGCGGGAGTCTTTAGCTCCTACAATGAGCAGTTCTTC. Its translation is CASSSPGLAGVFSSYNEQFF. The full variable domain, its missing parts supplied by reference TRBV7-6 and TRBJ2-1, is GAGVSQSPRYKVTKRGQDVALRCDPISGHVSLYWYRQALGQGPEFLTYFNYEAQQDKSGLPNDRFSAERPEGSISTLTIQRTEQRDSAMYRCASSSPGLAGVFSSYNEQFFGPGTRLTVL.

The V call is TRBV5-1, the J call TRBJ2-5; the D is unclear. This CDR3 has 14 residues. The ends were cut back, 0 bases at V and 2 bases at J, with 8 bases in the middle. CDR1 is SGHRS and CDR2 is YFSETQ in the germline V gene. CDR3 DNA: TGCGCCAGCAGCTTGGACCGTCATCAAGAGACCCAGTACTTC. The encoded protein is CASSLDRHQETQYF.

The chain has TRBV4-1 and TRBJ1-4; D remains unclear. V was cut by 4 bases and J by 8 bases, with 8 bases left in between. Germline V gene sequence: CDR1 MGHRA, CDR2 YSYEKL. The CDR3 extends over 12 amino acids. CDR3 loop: CASSRAREKLFF. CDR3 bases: TGCGCCAGCAGCCGAGCAAGGGAAAAACTGTTTTTT.

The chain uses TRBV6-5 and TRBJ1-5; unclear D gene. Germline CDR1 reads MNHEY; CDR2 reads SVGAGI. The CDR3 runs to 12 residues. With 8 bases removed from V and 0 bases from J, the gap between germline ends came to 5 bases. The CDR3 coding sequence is TGTGCCAGCGGGAATAGCAATCAGCCCCAGCATTTT. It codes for CASGNSNQPQHF.

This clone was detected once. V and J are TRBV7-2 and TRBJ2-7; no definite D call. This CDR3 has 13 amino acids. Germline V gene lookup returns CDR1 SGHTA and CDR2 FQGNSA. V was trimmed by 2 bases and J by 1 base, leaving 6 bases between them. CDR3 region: CASSLLRSYEQYF. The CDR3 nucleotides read TGTGCCAGCAGCTTACTCCGGTCCTACGAGCAGTACTTC.

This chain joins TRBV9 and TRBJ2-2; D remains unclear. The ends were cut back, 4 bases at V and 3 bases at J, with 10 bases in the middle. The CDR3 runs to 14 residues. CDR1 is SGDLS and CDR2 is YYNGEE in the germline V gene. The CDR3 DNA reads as TGTGCCAGCAGCCCCCTGGCGGACACCGGGGAGCTGTTTTTT. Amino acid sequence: CASSPLADTGELFF. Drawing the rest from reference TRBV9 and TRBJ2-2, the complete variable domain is DSGVTQTPKHLITATGQRVTLRCSPRSGDLSVYWYQQSLDQGLQFLIQYYNGEERAKGNILERFSAQQFPDLHSELNLSSLELGDSALYFCASSPLADTGELFFGEGSRLTVL.

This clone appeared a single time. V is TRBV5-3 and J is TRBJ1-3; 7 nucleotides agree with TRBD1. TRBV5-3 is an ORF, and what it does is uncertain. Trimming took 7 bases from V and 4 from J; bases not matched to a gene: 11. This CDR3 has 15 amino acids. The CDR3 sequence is CARAIRQGLGNTIYF. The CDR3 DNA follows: TGTGCCAGAGCAATTCGACAGGGCCTCGGAAACACCATATATTTT.

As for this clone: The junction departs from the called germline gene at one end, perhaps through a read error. The CDR3 loop reads CAGSVVEGYTDTQYF. For the CDR3, the DNA is TGTGCCGGCAGCGTAGTGGAGGGTTACACAGATACGCAGTATTTT. The J gene is TRBJ2-3, the V gene TRBV9, with D possibly matching TRBD2 (6 bases). The CDR3 sequence is 15 residues long. From germline, CDR1 is SGDLS and CDR2 YYNGEE.

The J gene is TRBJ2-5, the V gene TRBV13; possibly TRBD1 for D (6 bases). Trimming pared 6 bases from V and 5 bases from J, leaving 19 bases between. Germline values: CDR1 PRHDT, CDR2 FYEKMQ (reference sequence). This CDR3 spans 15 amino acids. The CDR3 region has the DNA TGTGCCAGCAGTGGGGGCCCCCTTTTGACGGAGACCCAGTACTTC. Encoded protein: CASSGGPLLTETQYF.

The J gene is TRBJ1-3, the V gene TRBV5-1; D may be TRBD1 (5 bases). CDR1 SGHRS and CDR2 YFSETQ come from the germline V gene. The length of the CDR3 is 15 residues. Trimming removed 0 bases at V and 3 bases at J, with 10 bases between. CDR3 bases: TGCGCCAGCAGCTTGGATGCGGGGGTTGGAAACACCATATATTTT. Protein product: CASSLDAGVGNTIYF.

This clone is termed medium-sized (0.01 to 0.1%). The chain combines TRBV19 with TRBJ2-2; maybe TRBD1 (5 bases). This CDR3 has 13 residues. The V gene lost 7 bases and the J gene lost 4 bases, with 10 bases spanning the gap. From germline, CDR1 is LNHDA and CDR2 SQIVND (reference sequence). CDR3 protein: CASTFRATGELFF. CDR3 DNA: TGTGCCAGTACCTTCAGGGCCACCGGGGAGCTGTTTTTT.

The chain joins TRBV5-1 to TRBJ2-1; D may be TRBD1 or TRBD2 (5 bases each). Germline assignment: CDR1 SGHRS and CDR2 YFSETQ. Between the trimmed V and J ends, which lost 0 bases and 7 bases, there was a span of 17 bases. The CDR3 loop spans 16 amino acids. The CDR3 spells CASSLEAGQGGNEQFF. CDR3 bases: TGCGCCAGCAGCTTGGAGGCGGGCCAGGGTGGAAATGAGCAGTTCTTC.

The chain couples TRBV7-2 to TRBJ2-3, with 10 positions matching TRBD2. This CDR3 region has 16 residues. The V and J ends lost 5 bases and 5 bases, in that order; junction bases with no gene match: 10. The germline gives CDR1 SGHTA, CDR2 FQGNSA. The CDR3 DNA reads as TGTGCCAGCAGCACCCCGGGAGCGGGAGGGGGAGATACGCAGTATTTT. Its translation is CASSTPGAGGGDTQYF. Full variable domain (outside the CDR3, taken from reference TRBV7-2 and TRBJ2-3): GAGVSQSPSNKVTEKGKDVELRCDPISGHTALYWYRQSLGQGLEFLIYFQGNSAPDKSGLPSDRFSAERTGGSVSTLTIQRTQQEDSAVYLCASSTPGAGGGDTQYFGPGTRLTVL.

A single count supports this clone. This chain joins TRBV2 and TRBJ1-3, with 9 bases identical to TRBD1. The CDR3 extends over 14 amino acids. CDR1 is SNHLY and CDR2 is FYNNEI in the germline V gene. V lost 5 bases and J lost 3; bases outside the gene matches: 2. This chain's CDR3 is CASSWDRVGNTIYF. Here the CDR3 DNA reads TGTGCCAGCAGTTGGGACAGGGTTGGAAACACCATATATTTT.

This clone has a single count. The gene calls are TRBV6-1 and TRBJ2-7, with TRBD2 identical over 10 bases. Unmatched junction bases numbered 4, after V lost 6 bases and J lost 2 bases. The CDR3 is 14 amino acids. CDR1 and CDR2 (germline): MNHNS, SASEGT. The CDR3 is CASRLLAGPYEQYF. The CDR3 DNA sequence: TGTGCCAGCAGATTACTAGCGGGACCCTACGAGCAGTACTTC.

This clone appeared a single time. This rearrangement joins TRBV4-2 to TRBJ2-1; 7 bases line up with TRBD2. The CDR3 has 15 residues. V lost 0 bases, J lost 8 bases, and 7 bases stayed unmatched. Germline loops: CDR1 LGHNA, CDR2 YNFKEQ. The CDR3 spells CASSQDQAGSYEQFF. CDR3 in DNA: TGTGCCAGCAGCCAAGATCAAGCGGGATCGTATGAGCAGTTCTTC.

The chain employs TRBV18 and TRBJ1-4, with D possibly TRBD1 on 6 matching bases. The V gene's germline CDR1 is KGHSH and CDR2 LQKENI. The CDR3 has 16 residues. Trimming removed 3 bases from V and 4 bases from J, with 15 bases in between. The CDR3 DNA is TGTGCCAGCTCACCGCGAGGGGGACGGAATAATGAAAAACTGTTTTTT. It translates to CASSPRGGRNNEKLFF.

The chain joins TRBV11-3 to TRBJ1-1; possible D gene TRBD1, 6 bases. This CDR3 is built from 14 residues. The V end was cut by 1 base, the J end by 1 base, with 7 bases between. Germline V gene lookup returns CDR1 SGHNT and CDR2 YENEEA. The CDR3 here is CASSLGTANTEAFF. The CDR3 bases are TGTGCCAGCAGCTTAGGGACAGCGAACACTGAAGCTTTCTTT.

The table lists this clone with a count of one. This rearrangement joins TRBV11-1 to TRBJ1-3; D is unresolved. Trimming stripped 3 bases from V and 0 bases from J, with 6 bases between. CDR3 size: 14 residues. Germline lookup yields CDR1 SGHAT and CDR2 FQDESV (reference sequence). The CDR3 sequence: CASSFASSGNTIYF. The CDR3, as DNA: TGTGCCAGCAGCTTCGCGAGCTCTGGAAACACCATATATTTT.

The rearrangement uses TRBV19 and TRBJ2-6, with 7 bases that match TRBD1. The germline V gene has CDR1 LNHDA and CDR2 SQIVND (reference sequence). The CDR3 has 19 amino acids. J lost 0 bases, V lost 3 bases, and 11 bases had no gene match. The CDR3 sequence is CASSIQTGVIDSGANVLTF. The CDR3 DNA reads TGTGCCAGTAGTATCCAAACAGGGGTAATCGACTCTGGGGCCAACGTCCTGACTTTC.

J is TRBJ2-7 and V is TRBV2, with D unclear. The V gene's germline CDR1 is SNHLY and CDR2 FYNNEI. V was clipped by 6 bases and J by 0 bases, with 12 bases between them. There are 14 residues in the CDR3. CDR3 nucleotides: TGTGCCAGCAGGACCAGGACGGTCTCCTACGAGCAGTACTTC. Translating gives CASRTRTVSYEQYF.

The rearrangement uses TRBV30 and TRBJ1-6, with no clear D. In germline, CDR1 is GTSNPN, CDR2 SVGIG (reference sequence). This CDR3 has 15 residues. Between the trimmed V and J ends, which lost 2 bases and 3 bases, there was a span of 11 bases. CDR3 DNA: TGTGCCTGGAGTCCCCCTTGGCTCTATAATTCACCCCTCCACTTT. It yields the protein CAWSPPWLYNSPLHF.

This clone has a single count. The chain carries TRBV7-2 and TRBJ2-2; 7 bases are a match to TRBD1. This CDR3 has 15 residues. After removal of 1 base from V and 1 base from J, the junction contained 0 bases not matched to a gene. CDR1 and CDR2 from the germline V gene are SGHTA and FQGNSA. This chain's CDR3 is CASSLDRGNTGELFF. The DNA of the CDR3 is TGTGCCAGCAGCTTAGACAGGGGGAACACCGGGGAGCTGTTTTTT. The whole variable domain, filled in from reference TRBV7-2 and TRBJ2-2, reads GAGVSQSPSNKVTEKGKDVELRCDPISGHTALYWYRQSLGQGLEFLIYFQGNSAPDKSGLPSDRFSAERTGGSVSTLTIQRTQQEDSAVYLCASSLDRGNTGELFFGEGSRLTVL.

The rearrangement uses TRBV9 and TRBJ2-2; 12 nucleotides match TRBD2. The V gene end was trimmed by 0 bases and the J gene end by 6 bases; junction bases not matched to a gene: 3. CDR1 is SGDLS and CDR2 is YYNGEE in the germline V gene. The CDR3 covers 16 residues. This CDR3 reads CASSVDLAGGPGELFF. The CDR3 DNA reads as TGTGCCAGCAGCGTAGACCTAGCGGGAGGGCCCGGGGAGCTGTTTTTT.

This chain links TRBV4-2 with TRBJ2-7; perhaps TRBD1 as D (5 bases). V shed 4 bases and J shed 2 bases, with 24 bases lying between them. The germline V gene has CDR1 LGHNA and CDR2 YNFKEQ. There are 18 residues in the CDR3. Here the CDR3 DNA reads TGTGCCAGCAGCCGAGATCACGTCGGTGACAGCCAGACCTACGAGCAGTACTTC. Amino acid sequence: CASSRDHVGDSQTYEQYF.

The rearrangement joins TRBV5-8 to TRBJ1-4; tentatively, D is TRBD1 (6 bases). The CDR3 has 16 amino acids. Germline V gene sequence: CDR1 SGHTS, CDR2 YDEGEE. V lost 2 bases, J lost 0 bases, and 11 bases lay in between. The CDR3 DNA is TGTGCCAGCAGCTTATCAGGGGTCCCAACTAATGAAAAACTGTTTTTT. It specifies CASSLSGVPTNEKLFF.